The entry that follows covers one T cell receptor (beta chain) sequence. The sample belongs to a study of blood T cell repertoires in COVID-19. Turning to the study itself: COVID-19 samples, acute and convalescent, were from the United States, Italy and Spain. In each case, the material was cDNA or gDNA derived from T cells, B-cell-depleted T cells, or PBMCs.

Germline values: CDR1 MNHEY, CDR2 SMNVEV (reference sequence). Trimming removed 6 bases at V and 5 bases at J, with 10 bases between. The CDR3 totals 13 residues. Original processing methods: Amplification from reference gene primers served as the basis for estimated nucleated cell counts. Data came from immunoSEQ multiplex PCR; TCRdb stores just in-frame clones and leaves some out. The V and J calls and clone size are taken from that table; D and trimming were inferred from the DNA. The sample lists about 40,000 clones; just under 85% were seen once. V usage is TRBV27 and J usage is TRBJ1-4; D is uncertain. This sequence was found in a human donor with acute or convalescent COVID-19. The donor label of this sample is uncertain. Specimen: peripheral blood. CDR3 nucleotide sequence: TGTGCCAGCAGCACCACGAGAAATGAAAAACTGTTTTTT. Its protein is CASSTTRNEKLFF.